Only a few counts were recorded for the clone carrying this TCR beta chain. MiXCR, run by TCRdb on the 5' RACE reads, gives a single entry per CDR3 protein. The sample shows 240,000 or so distinct CDR3 sequences, roughly an eighth of them seen only once. The data were obtained in a study of identical twins. This CDR3 is 14 amino acids long. V lost 6 bases and J lost 1, with 12 bases in between. Germline V CDR1 and CDR2: MNHEY, SVGAGI. The same specimen was also included in a second study, on yellow fever vaccine responses in identical twins.

Sequenced sample: memory (CD45RO+) T cells sorted from blood. The chain combines TRBV6-5 with TRBJ2-5; TRBD2 might be the D (6 bases). The TCR originated in a woman under 30 in good health. CDR3 coding DNA: TGTGCCAGCAGGTTATTGGAGGGCCAAGAGACCCAGTACTTC. It yields the protein CASRLLEGQETQYF.